These 22 T cell receptor beta chains share one sample of origin, sequenced in a study of cytomegalovirus exposure and HLA in healthy donors. The PCR used 60 Vbeta and 13 Jbeta primers. Sequencing was performed with immunoSEQ multiplex PCR; in TCRdb, only in-frame clones are kept and a portion is missing. In the table there are about 130,000 clones, 78% of which are singletons. Material: PBMCs. These receptor sequences come from a man aged 30 to 39 in good health and CMV-seropositive.

The gene calls are TRBV19 and TRBJ2-3, with 11 nucleotides matching TRBD2. Unmatched junction bases numbered 6, after V lost 2 bases and J lost 5 bases. This CDR3 contains 16 residues. Germline CDR1 reads LNHDA; CDR2 reads SQIVND (reference sequence). CDR3 nucleotides: TGTGCCAGTAGTATATTAGCGGGAGGGCCTGGAGATACGCAGTATTTT. This sequence encodes CASSILAGGPGDTQYF.

The V and J genes are TRBV27 and TRBJ2-7, with 8 bases fitting TRBD1. The CDR3 contains 15 residues. Trimming took 0 bases from V and 0 from J; bases not matched to a gene: 1. Per germline, CDR1 MNHEY and CDR2 SMNVEV (reference sequence). For the CDR3, the DNA is TGTGCCAGCAGTTTATCCGGACAGGGCTCCTACGAGCAGTACTTC. This codes for CASSLSGQGSYEQYF.

This rearrangement joins TRBV7-6 to TRBJ2-1; tentative D call: TRBD1 (5 bases). Germline-derived CDR1 and CDR2 are SGHVS and FNYEAQ. The V end lost 5 bases, the J end lost 9 bases, and 11 bases lay between the germline ends. CDR3 size: 12 residues. The CDR3 sequence is CASSPGMLEQFF. In DNA form, the CDR3 reads TGTGCCAGCAGCCCAGGGATGCTTGAGCAGTTCTTC.

This clone showed up just a few times. The chain combines TRBV30 with TRBJ2-3, with D possibly TRBD1 on 6 matching bases. Germline V gives CDR1 GTSNPN, CDR2 SVGIG (reference sequence). V dropped 4 bases and J dropped 2 bases, with 10 bases sitting between them. The CDR3 has 13 amino acids. In DNA form, the CDR3 reads TGTGCCTGGACGGACAGTTCCACAGATACGCAGTATTTT. Translating it yields CAWTDSSTDTQYF.

The chain joins TRBV6-1 to TRBJ1-2; 7 bases agree with TRBD1. Germline V CDR1 and CDR2: MNHNS, SASEGT. CDR3 length: 15 residues. After removal of 1 base from V and 4 bases from J, the junction contained 6 bases not matched to a gene. The CDR3 loop is CASSEVPAGGYGYTF. CDR3 nucleotide sequence: TGTGCCAGCAGTGAAGTCCCGGCAGGGGGCTATGGCTACACCTTC.

V gene TRBV11-2 combines with J gene TRBJ1-1; 9 bases fit TRBD1. The CDR3 is made up of 18 amino acids. The V segment lost 0 bases and the J segment 0 bases; nucleotides outside the gene matches: 8. CDR1 is SGHAT and CDR2 is FQNNGV in the germline V gene. In DNA form, the CDR3 reads TGTGCCAGCAGCTTAGACCAACTCCGGACAGGGGTGAACACTGAAGCTTTCTTT. Protein: CASSLDQLRTGVNTEAFF.

V and J are TRBV10-3 and TRBJ2-1; 11 nucleotides match TRBD2. This CDR3 is built from 16 residues. Germline CDR1 is ENHRY and CDR2 is SYGVKD. V trimming: 2 bases; J trimming: 5 bases; junction bases outside the gene matches: 5. CDR3 bases: TGTGCCATCAGTGAGGGACTAGCGGGCTACAACAATGAGCAGTTCTTC. This sequence encodes CAISEGLAGYNNEQFF.

This clone was detected only a few times. The chain joins TRBV4-3 to TRBJ1-4; 12 bases match TRBD1. Germline assignment: CDR1 LGHNA and CDR2 YSLEER. With V trimmed by 4 bases and J by 12 bases, 12 bases remained unmatched. The CDR3 is made up of 16 amino acids. The CDR3 bases are TGCGCCAGCAGCCCGAACACCGGGACAGGGGGCTTGGAACTGTTTTTT. This translates into CASSPNTGTGGLELFF.

The rearrangement joins TRBV6-6 to TRBJ2-1, with D unclear. Trimming cost V 1 base and J 7 bases, with 8 bases left between them. This CDR3 has 13 amino acids. The germline gives CDR1 MNHNY, CDR2 SVGAGI (reference sequence). The CDR3 coding sequence is TGTGCCAGCAGTTACTATCGGGTAAATGAGCAGTTCTTC. This translates into CASSYYRVNEQFF.

This clone was picked up a small number of times. The chain uses TRBV27 and TRBJ2-4; TRBD2 is a possible D gene (5 bases). The CDR3 contains 12 residues. From germline, CDR1 is MNHEY and CDR2 SMNVEV (reference sequence). V was shortened by 8 bases and J by 9 bases, with 14 bases between the two germline ends. CDR3 DNA sequence: TGTGCCAGCTCATCGGTAGAGGGCATTCAGTACTTC. This sequence encodes CASSSVEGIQYF.

This chain joins TRBV7-2 and TRBJ1-2, with a tentative D call TRBD1 (6 bases). Looked up from germline, CDR1 is SGHTA and CDR2 is FQGNSA. This CDR3 spans 19 amino acids. V was shortened by 5 bases and J by 4 bases, with 29 bases between the two germline ends. CDR3 bases: TGTGCCAGCAGCCCTGGACAAGACTACCTTACCGGGGGGGCCTATGGCTACACCTTC. As protein: CASSPGQDYLTGGAYGYTF.

The V and J genes are TRBV19 and TRBJ1-5; 9 bases match TRBD1. J gave up 5 bases and V 4 bases, and 6 bases lay outside the gene matches. The CDR3 has 15 amino acids. In germline, CDR1 is LNHDA, CDR2 SQIVND (reference sequence). CDR3 sequence (DNA): TGTGCCAGTAGTAAACGGGACAGGGAAGATCAGCCCCAGCATTTT. Protein sequence: CASSKRDREDQPQHF.

This chain links TRBV5-1 with TRBJ2-7, with D possibly TRBD2 on 5 matching bases. The length of the CDR3 is 16 residues. The germline V gene encodes CDR1 SGHRS and CDR2 YFSETQ. V lost 4 bases and J lost 5, with 22 bases in between. The CDR3, as DNA: TGCGCCAGCAGCCGAGAGGGTAGAGGGAGTTTTGACGAGCAGTACTTC. It is translated as CASSREGRGSFDEQYF.

The chain joins TRBV7-9 to TRBJ1-5; D not certain. Trimming left V 4 bases short and J 0 bases short, with 16 bases between. Per germline, CDR1 SEHNR and CDR2 FQNEAQ (reference sequence). There are 17 residues in the CDR3. This CDR3 reads CASSSVGVIDSNQPQHF. The DNA of the CDR3 is TGTGCCAGCAGCTCCGTAGGAGTGATAGATAGCAATCAGCCCCAGCATTTT.

The rearrangement links TRBV5-1 to TRBJ1-4; TRBD1 is a possible D gene (5 bases). The germline gives CDR1 SGHRS, CDR2 YFSETQ. Trimming removed 4 bases at V and 8 bases at J, with 15 bases between. The CDR3 runs to 14 residues. The CDR3 here is CASSRGGVEEKLFF. CDR3 DNA sequence: TGCGCCAGCAGCCGGGGCGGGGTGGAAGAAAAACTGTTTTTT. Variable domain in full (rest from reference TRBV5-1 and TRBJ1-4): KAGVTQTPRYLIKTRGQQVTLSCSPISGHRSVSWYQQTPGQGLQFLFEYFSETQRNKGNFPGRFSGRQFSNSRSEMNVSTLELGDSALYLCASSRGGVEEKLFFGSGTQLSVL.

The V call is TRBV18, the J call TRBJ2-1; TRBD2 aligns across 7 bases. The CDR3 contains 14 residues. J lost 5 bases, V lost 2 bases, and 3 bases had no gene match. Germline V gene lookup returns CDR1 KGHSH and CDR2 LQKENI. The CDR3 nucleotides are TGTGCCAGCTCACCAAGCGGGAACGACAATGAGCAGTTCTTC. Its protein product is CASSPSGNDNEQFF.

The table lists this clone with a few counts. The genes are TRBV30 and TRBJ2-7, with D uncertain. The CDR3 runs to 13 residues. Trimming shortened V by 2 bases and J by 3 bases, and 11 bases separated the two germline ends. Germline CDR1 GTSNPN, CDR2 SVGIG (reference sequence). The CDR3 DNA sequence: TGTGCCTGGAGTTCGGGTAATCTCTACGAGCAGTACTTC. The encoded protein is CAWSSGNLYEQYF.

This chain uses TRBV27 with TRBJ2-1; 8 positions agree with TRBD2. The CDR3 contains 14 residues. V lost 2 bases and J lost 8; bases outside the gene matches: 5. The germline V gene has CDR1 MNHEY and CDR2 SMNVEV (reference sequence). The CDR3 coding sequence is TGTGCCAGCAGTTTAAGCGGGAGTCTGGATGAGCAGTTCTTC. Protein product: CASSLSGSLDEQFF.

V and J are TRBV11-2 and TRBJ2-1; perhaps TRBD2 as D (6 bases). CDR1 is SGHAT and CDR2 is FQNNGV in the germline V gene. Deletions cut 1 base from V and 6 bases from J, with 16 bases between. CDR3 length: 16 amino acids. In DNA form, the CDR3 reads TGTGCCAGCAGCTTAGTTCGGGGGAGTGGTGGCAATGAGCAGTTCTTC. This codes for CASSLVRGSGGNEQFF.

This chain links TRBV28 with TRBJ2-5; 10 bases are a match to TRBD1. The CDR3 has 14 residues. With 3 bases clipped from V and 3 bases from J, the junction kept 1 base outside the gene matches. CDR1 MDHEN and CDR2 SYDVKM come from the germline V gene. The CDR3 loop reads CASSFGTGEETQYF. The DNA of the CDR3 is TGTGCCAGCAGTTTCGGGACAGGGGAAGAGACCCAGTACTTC.

The V call is TRBV4-3, the J call TRBJ2-7; TRBD2 might be the D (6 bases). The CDR3 sequence is 15 residues long. Germline V CDR1 and CDR2: LGHNA, YSLEER. Trimming cost V 4 bases and J 0 bases, with 13 bases left between them. The CDR3 protein is CASSPGALHSYEQYF. The CDR3 region has the DNA TGCGCCAGCAGCCCGGGAGCGCTCCACTCCTACGAGCAGTACTTC.

The V call is TRBV5-1, the J call TRBJ2-5, with 9 bases lining up with TRBD2. J lost 5 bases, V lost 1 base, and 12 bases had no gene match. CDR3 length: 17 residues. Germline V gene sequence: CDR1 SGHRS, CDR2 YFSETQ. The CDR3: CASSLMGVSGSGETQYF. The CDR3, as DNA: TGCGCCAGCAGCTTGATGGGGGTTAGCGGGAGTGGGGAGACCCAGTACTTC.